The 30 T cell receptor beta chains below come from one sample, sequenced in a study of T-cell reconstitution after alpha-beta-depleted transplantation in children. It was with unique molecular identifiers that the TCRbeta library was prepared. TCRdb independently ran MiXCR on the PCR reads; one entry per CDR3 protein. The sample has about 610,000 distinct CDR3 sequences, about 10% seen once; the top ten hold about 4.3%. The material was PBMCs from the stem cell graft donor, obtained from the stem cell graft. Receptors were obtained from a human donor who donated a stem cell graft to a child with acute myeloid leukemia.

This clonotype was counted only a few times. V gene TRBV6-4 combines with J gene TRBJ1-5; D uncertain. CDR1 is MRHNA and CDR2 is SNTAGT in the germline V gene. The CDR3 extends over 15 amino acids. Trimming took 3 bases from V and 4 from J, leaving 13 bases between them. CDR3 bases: TGTGCCAGCAGTGAGATGGGAGGGCCGAATCAGCCCCAGCATTTT. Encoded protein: CASSEMGGPNQPQHF.

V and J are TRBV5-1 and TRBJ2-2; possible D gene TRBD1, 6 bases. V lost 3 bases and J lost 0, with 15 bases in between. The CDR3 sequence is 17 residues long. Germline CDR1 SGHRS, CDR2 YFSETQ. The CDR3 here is CASSSLDSPPNTGELFF. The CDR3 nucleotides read TGCGCCAGCAGCTCACTGGACAGTCCTCCGAACACCGGGGAGCTGTTTTTT.

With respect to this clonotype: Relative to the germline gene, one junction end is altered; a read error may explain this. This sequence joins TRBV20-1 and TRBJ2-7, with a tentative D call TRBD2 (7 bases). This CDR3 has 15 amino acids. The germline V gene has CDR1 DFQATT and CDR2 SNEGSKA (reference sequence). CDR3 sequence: CSARAPGGQGYQQYF. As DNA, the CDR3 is TGCAGTGCTAGAGCCCCGGGGGGCCAGGGCTACCAGCAGTACTTC.

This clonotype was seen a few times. CDR3 nucleotides: TGTGCCAGCAGAATGAGAGGGACGAGCACTGAAGCTTTCTTT. This encodes CASRMRGTSTEAFF. The chain carries TRBV6-4 and TRBJ1-1, with D possibly matching TRBD1 (5 bases). Germline-derived CDR1 and CDR2 are MRHNA and SNTAGT. The CDR3 totals 14 residues. V shed 6 bases and J shed 4 bases, with 15 bases lying between them.

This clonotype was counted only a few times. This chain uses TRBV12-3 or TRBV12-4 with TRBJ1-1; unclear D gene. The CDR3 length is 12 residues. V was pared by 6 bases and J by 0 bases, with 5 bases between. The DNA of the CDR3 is TGTGCCAGCAGACGGATGAACACTGAAGCTTTCTTT. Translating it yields CASRRMNTEAFF.

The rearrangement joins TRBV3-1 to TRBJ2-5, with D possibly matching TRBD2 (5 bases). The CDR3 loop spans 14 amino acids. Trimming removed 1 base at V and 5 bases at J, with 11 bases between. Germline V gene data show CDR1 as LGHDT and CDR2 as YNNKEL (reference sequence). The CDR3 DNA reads TGTGCCAGCAGCCAAGGAGAGGGATTCGAGACCCAGTACTTC. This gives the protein CASSQGEGFETQYF.

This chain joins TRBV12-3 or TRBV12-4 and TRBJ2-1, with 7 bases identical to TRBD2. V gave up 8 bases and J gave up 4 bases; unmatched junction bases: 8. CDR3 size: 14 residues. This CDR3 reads CASGGTTLYNEQFF. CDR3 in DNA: TGTGCCAGCGGCGGGACTACCCTTTACAATGAGCAGTTCTTC.

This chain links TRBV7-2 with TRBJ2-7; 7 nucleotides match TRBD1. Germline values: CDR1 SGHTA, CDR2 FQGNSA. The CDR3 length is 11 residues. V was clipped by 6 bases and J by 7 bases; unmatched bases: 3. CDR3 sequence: CASRSDREQYF. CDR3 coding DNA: TGTGCCAGCAGGTCGGACAGGGAGCAGTACTTC.

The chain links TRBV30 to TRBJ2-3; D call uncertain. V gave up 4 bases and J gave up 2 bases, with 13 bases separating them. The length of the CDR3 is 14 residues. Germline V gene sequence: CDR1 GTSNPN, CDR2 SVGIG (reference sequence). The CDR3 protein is CAWNGLFLTDTQYF. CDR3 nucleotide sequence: TGTGCCTGGAATGGGCTATTCCTCACAGATACGCAGTATTTT.

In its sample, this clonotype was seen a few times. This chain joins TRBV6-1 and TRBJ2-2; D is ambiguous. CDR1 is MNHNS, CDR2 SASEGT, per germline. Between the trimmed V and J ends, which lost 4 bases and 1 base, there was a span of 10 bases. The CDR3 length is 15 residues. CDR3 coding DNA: TGTGCCAGCAGTGCCCGGAGACTGAACACCGGGGAGCTGTTTTTT. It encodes CASSARRLNTGELFF.

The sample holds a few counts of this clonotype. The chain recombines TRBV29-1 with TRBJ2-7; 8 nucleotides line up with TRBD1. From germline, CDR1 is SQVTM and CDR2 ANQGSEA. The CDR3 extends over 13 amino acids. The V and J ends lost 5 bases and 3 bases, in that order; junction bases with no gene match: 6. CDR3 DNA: TGCAGCGTTACGGACAGGGTAAACTACGAGCAGTACTTC. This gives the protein CSVTDRVNYEQYF.

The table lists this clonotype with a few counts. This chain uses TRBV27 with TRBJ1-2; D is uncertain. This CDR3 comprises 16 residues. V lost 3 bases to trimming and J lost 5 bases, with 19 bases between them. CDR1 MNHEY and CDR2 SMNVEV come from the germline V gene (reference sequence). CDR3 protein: CASSFLEGISLYGYTF. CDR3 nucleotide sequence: TGTGCCAGCAGTTTCCTCGAAGGGATTTCTCTTTATGGCTACACCTTC.

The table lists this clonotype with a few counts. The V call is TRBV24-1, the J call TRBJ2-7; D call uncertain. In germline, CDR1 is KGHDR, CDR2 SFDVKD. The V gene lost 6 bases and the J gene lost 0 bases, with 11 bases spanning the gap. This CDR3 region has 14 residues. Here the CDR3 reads CATSPAGDSYEQYF. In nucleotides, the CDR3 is TGTGCCACCAGTCCGGCAGGAGACTCCTACGAGCAGTACTTC.

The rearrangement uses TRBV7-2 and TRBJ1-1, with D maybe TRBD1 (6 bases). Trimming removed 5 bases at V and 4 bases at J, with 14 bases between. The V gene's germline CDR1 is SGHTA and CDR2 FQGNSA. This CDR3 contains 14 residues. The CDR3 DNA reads TGTGCCAGCAGCGTATCAGGGGTTGTCACTGAAGCTTTCTTT. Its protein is CASSVSGVVTEAFF. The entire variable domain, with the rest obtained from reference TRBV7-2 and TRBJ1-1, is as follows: GAGVSQSPSNKVTEKGKDVELRCDPISGHTALYWYRQSLGQGLEFLIYFQGNSAPDKSGLPSDRFSAERTGGSVSTLTIQRTQQEDSAVYLCASSVSGVVTEAFFGQGTRLTVV.

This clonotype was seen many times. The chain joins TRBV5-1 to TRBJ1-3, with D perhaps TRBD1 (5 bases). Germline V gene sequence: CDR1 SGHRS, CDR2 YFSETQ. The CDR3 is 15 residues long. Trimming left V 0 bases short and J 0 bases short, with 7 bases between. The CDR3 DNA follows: TGCGCCAGCAGCTTGGACGGGGCCTCTGGAAACACCATATATTTT. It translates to CASSLDGASGNTIYF.

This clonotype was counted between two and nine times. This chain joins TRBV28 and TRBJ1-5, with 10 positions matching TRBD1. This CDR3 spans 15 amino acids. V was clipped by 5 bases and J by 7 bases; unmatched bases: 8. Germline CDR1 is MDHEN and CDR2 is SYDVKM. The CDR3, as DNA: TGTGCCAGCAGTCTCCCGGGACAGGGGAAGCAGCCCCAGCATTTT. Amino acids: CASSLPGQGKQPQHF.

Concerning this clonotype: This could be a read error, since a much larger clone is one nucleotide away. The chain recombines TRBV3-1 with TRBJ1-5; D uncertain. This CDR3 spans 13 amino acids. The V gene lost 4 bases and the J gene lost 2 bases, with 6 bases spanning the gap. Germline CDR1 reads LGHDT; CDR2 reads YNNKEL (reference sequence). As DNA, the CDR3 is TGTGCCAGCAGCCGCCGCGGCAATCAGCCCCAGCATTTT. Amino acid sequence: CASSRRGNQPQHF. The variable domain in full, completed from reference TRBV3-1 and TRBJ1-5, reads DTAVSQTPKYLVTQMGNDKSIKCEQNLGHDTMYWYKQDSKKFLKIMFSYNNKELIINETVPNRFSPKSPDKAHLNLHINSLELGDSAVYFCASSRRGNQPQHFGDGTRLSIL.

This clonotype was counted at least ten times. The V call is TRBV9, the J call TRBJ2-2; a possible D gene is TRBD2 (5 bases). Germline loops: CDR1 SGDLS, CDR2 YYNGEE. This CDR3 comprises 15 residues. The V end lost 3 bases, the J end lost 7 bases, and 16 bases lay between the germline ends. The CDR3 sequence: CASSAGLKPGGELFF. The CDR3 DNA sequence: TGTGCCAGCAGCGCGGGATTAAAACCCGGCGGGGAGCTGTTTTTT.

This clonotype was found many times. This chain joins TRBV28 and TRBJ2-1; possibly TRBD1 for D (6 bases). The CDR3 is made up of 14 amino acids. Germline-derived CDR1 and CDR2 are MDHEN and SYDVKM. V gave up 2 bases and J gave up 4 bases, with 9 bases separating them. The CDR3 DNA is TGTGCCAGCAGTTTAGGGGGCTGGTACAATGAGCAGTTCTTC. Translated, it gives CASSLGGWYNEQFF.

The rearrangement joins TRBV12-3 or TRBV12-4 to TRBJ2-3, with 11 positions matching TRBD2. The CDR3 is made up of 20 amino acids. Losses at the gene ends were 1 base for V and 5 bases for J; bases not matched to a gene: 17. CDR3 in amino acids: CASSLGQGGLAGGEKDTQYF. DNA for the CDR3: TGTGCCAGCAGTTTAGGGCAGGGAGGGCTAGCGGGAGGTGAAAAAGATACGCAGTATTTT.

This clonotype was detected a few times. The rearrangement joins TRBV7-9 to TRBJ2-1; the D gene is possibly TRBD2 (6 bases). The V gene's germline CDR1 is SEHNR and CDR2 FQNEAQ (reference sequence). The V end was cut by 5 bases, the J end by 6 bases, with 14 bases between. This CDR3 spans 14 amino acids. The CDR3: CASSHSHGSNEQFF. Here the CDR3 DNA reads TGTGCCAGCAGCCATTCCCACGGGAGCAATGAGCAGTTCTTC.

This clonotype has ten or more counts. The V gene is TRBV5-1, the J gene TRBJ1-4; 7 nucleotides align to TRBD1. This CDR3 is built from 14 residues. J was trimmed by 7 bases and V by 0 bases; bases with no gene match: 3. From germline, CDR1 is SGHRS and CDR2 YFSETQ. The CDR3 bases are TGCGCCAGCAGCTTGGACAGGGGCTTTGAAAAACTGTTTTTT. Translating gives CASSLDRGFEKLFF.

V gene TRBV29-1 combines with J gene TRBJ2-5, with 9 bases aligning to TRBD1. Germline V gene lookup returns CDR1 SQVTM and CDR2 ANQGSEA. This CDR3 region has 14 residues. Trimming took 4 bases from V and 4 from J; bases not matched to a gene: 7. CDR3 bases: TGCAGCGTTGTAACAGGGGGCCTAATAGAGACCCAGTACTTC. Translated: CSVVTGGLIETQYF.

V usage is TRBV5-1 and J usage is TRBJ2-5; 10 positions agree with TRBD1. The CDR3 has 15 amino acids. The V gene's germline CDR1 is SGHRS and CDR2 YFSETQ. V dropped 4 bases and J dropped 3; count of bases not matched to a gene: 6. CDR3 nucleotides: TGCGCCAGCAGCCCCACAGGACAGGGGGAAGAGACCCAGTACTTC. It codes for CASSPTGQGEETQYF.

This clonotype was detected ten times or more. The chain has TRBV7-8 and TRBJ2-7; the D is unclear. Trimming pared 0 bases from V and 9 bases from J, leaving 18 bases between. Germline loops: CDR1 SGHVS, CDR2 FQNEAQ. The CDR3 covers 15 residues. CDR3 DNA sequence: TGTGCCAGCAGCTTAGCGAGGTCCGATTTTGGCGGGCAGTACTTC. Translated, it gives CASSLARSDFGGQYF.

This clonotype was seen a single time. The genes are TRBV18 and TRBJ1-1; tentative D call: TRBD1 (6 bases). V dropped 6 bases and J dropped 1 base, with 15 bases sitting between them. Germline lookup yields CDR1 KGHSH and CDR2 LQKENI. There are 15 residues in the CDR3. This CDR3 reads CASSGGRTENTEAFF. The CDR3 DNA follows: TGTGCCAGCTCGGGAGGCAGGACAGAGAACACTGAAGCTTTCTTT.

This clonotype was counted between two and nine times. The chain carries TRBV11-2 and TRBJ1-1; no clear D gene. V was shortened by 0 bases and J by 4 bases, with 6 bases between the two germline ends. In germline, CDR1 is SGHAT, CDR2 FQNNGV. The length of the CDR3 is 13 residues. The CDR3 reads CASSLERATEAFF. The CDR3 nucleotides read TGTGCCAGCAGCTTAGAAAGGGCCACTGAAGCTTTCTTT.

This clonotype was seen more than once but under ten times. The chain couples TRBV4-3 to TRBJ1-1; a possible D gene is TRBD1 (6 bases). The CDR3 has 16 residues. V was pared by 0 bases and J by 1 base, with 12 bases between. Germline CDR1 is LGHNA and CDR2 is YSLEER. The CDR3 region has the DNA TGCGCCAGCAGCCAAGATCAGGGGCTGGCGAACACTGAAGCTTTCTTT. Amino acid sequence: CASSQDQGLANTEAFF.

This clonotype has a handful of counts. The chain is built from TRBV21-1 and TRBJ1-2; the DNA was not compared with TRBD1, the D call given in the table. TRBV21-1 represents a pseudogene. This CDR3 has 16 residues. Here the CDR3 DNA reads TGTGCCAGCAGCAACAAGCCCGGGACCTCTAACTATGGCTACACCTTC. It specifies CASSNKPGTSNYGYTF.

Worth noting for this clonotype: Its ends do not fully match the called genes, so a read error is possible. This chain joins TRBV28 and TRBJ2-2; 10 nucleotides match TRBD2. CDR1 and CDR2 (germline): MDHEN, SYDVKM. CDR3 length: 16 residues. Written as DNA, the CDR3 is TGTGCCAGCACTACCCCGGGACTAGCGAAAACCGGGGAGCTGTTTTTT. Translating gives CASTTPGLAKTGELFF.